This T cell receptor beta chain appears in the sequencing data of a study of spatial heterogeneity in lung cancer. A unique molecular identifier was attached to every TCR cDNA molecule. TCRdb reprocessed the 5' RACE reads via MiXCR and lists one record per CDR3 protein. This sample has more than 95,000 distinct CDR3 sequences, with roughly an eighth found just once. The length of the CDR3 is 15 residues. Germline V gene lookup returns CDR1 SGDLS and CDR2 YYNGEE. V shed 4 bases, J shed 1 base, and the junction held 2 bases outside the gene matches. The time point is: blood at routine non-recurrence follow-up after resection. Material for sequencing was whole RNA from tumor, nontumor lung or frozen PBMC, left unsorted. This clonotype came up a few times.

The chain combines TRBV9 with TRBJ2-5, with 12 bases matching TRBD1. The origin of this receptor is a male donor with early-stage non-small cell lung cancer. The starting material was PBMCs, obtained at follow-up. The CDR3 sequence: CASSPGQGAQETQYF. As DNA, the CDR3 is TGTGCCAGCAGCCCGGGACAGGGGGCCCAAGAGACCCAGTACTTC.